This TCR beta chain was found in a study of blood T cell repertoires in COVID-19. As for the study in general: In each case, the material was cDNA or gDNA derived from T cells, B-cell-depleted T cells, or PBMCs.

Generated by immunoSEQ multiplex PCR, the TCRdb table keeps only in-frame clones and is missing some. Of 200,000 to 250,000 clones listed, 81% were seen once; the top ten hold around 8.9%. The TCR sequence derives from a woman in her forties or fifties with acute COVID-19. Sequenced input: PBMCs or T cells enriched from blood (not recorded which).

CDR3 sequence (DNA): TGTGCCAGCAGCCAAGATTTAGGGAGAGGGAGAAACAACATTCAGTACTTC. It is translated as CASSQDLGRGRNNIQYF. The chain carries TRBV14 and TRBJ2-4, with a tentative D call TRBD2 (5 bases). V was clipped by 0 bases and J by 7 bases, with 19 bases between them. The CDR3 has 17 amino acids. The germline V gene encodes CDR1 SGHDN and CDR2 FVKESK.